The next 14 T cell receptor beta chains were all read from a single sample in a study of regulatory T cells in long-lasting Graves disease. Noted time point: newly diagnosed GD, antithyroid drugs for less than 3 months. The TCR library was prepared using RNA isolated from PBMCs. To make TCR beta libraries, researchers used iRepertoire HTBI primers and Arm-PCR of CDR3 regions. MiXCR, run by TCRdb on the multiplex PCR reads, gives a single entry per CDR3 protein. The profile covers about 530,000 distinct CDR3 sequences, with around 15% appearing a single time and about 25% taken by the ten largest. The data were also submitted as part of a second study, on T cells in Graves' hyperthyroidism and ophthalmopathy.

Material: peripheral blood mononuclear cells (PBMCs), obtained at new diagnosis, from a patient treated with antithyroid drugs. These receptors all stem from a woman aged 35-65 years with Graves disease.

The rearrangement links TRBV4-1 to TRBJ2-5; TRBD1 matches 9 bases. Trimming took 3 bases from V and 1 from J; bases not matched to a gene: 0. Germline V gene lookup returns CDR1 MGHRA and CDR2 YSYEKL. This CDR3 has 14 amino acids. CDR3 protein: CASSQTGGQETQYF. CDR3 sequence (DNA): TGCGCCAGCAGCCAGACAGGGGGCCAAGAGACCCAGTACTTC.

This clonotype showed up many times. The V call is TRBV28, the J call TRBJ1-1; TRBD1 matches at 7 bases. V shed 2 bases, J shed 5 bases, and the junction held 5 bases outside the gene matches. This CDR3 is built from 14 residues. CDR1 MDHEN and CDR2 SYDVKM come from the germline V gene. The CDR3 sequence: CASSLRQGGTEAFF. CDR3 nucleotides: TGTGCCAGCAGTTTACGACAGGGTGGAACTGAAGCTTTCTTT.

This clonotype was counted many times. The rearrangement joins TRBV18 to TRBJ2-7; D gene unclear. This CDR3 region has 14 residues. In germline, CDR1 is KGHSH, CDR2 LQKENI. V was shortened by 4 bases and J by 3 bases, with 13 bases between the two germline ends. CDR3 nucleotide sequence: TGTGCCAGCTCACAAGGGATTAGAGGCTACGAGCAGTACTTC. This encodes CASSQGIRGYEQYF.

This clonotype was seen ten or more times. The genes are TRBV29-1 and TRBJ2-1, with D possibly TRBD1 on 5 matching bases. V was trimmed by 0 bases and J by 2 bases, leaving 8 bases between them. This CDR3 is 14 amino acids long. Germline V CDR1 and CDR2: SQVTM, ANQGSEA. CDR3 sequence (DNA): TGCAGCGTTGAAGAAAGACAGACCTACAATGAGCAGTTCTTC. This sequence encodes CSVEERQTYNEQFF.

The chain has TRBV6-2 or TRBV6-3 and TRBJ1-1; D may be TRBD1 (5 bases). Per the germline V gene, CDR1 is MNHEY and CDR2 is SVGEGT. The CDR3 totals 16 residues. V was shortened by 2 bases and J by 1 base, with 14 bases between the two germline ends. In DNA, the CDR3 is TGTGCCAGCAGTTACCCTTGGCAGGGAAAGAACACTGAAGCTTTCTTT. The encoded protein is CASSYPWQGKNTEAFF.

Concerning this clonotype: Since a much larger clone is just one base distant, this may be a read error. The CDR3 does not end in the conserved phenylalanine or tryptophan, so this is likely a read error. This sequence joins TRBV7-9 and TRBJ2-1, with TRBD2 matching over 7 bases. CDR3 length: 15 residues. Germline CDR1 is SEHNR and CDR2 is FQNEAQ (reference sequence). Trimming at V came to 5 bases and at J to 5 bases, leaving 9 bases not matched to a gene. The CDR3 sequence is CASSQLRGDHNEQFL. The CDR3 region has the DNA TGTGCCAGCAGCCAGCTCCGGGGGGACCACAATGAGCAGTTCCTC.

CDR3: CASSAYLTGRTNEKLFF. The DNA of the CDR3 is TGTGCCAGCAGTGCCTACCTGACAGGGCGGACTAATGAAAAACTGTTTTTT. The chain carries TRBV25-1 and TRBJ1-4; 7 bases map to TRBD1. The CDR3 runs 17 residues. CDR1 and CDR2 from the germline V gene are MGHDK and SYGVNS. V lost 4 bases to trimming and J lost 2 bases; unmatched junction nucleotides: 10.

This clonotype has just a few counts. This chain links TRBV5-1 with TRBJ2-3, with 7 nucleotides matching TRBD1. After removal of 5 bases from V and 6 bases from J, the junction contained 9 bases not matched to a gene. Germline lookup yields CDR1 SGHRS and CDR2 YFSETQ. CDR3 length: 14 residues. This CDR3 is CASRSSRGRDTQYF. In nucleotides, the CDR3 is TGCGCCAGCAGGAGCTCAAGGGGGCGGGATACGCAGTATTTT. Looking up the rest from reference TRBV5-1 and TRBJ2-3 gives the full variable domain: KAGVTQTPRYLIKTRGQQVTLSCSPISGHRSVSWYQQTPGQGLQFLFEYFSETQRNKGNFPGRFSGRQFSNSRSEMNVSTLELGDSALYLCASRSSRGRDTQYFGPGTRLTVL.

The count of this clonotype is one. The chain is built from TRBV7-2 and TRBJ2-2, with TRBD2 identical over 9 bases. The V segment lost 0 bases and the J segment 3 bases; nucleotides outside the gene matches: 11. The CDR3 has 19 amino acids. The V gene's germline CDR1 is SGHTA and CDR2 FQGNSA. The CDR3 region has the DNA TGTGCCAGCAGCTTAGCGGGACTAGCTCCCCAGGGAGACACCGGGGAGCTGTTTTTT. Amino acid sequence: CASSLAGLAPQGDTGELFF. The entire variable domain, with the rest obtained from reference TRBV7-2 and TRBJ2-2, is as follows: GAGVSQSPSNKVTEKGKDVELRCDPISGHTALYWYRQSLGQGLEFLIYFQGNSAPDKSGLPSDRFSAERTGGSVSTLTIQRTQQEDSAVYLCASSLAGLAPQGDTGELFFGEGSRLTVL.

This clonotype was found many times. The rearrangement joins TRBV6-5 to TRBJ2-7; 7 nucleotides align to TRBD1. V lost 1 base to trimming and J lost 3 bases; unmatched junction nucleotides: 3. The germline V gene has CDR1 MNHEY and CDR2 SVGAGI. The CDR3 totals 14 residues. The CDR3 coding sequence is TGTGCCAGCAGTTACTTGGGACAGTACTACGAGCAGTACTTC. Translating gives CASSYLGQYYEQYF.

This clonotype was observed at least ten times. The V gene is TRBV3-1, the J gene TRBJ1-2; possibly TRBD1 for D (6 bases). The V end was cut by 6 bases, the J end by 5 bases, with 10 bases between. Germline-derived CDR1 and CDR2 are LGHDT and YNNKEL (reference sequence). The CDR3 sequence is 12 residues long. CDR3 sequence (DNA): TGTGCCAGCAGTCGACAGGAATATGGCTACACCTTC. It translates to CASSRQEYGYTF.

This clonotype appeared a few times. V usage is TRBV14 and J usage is TRBJ1-6; TRBD1 might be the D (6 bases). Germline CDR1 and CDR2: SGHDN and FVKESK. This CDR3 region has 18 residues. Trimming stripped 1 base from V and 0 bases from J, with 13 bases between. DNA for the CDR3: TGTGCCAGCAGCCAAGGGAATGACAGGAGCTCCTATAATTCACCCCTCCACTTT. Its protein is CASSQGNDRSSYNSPLHF.

This sequence joins TRBV29-1 and TRBJ1-1; no clear D. This CDR3 region has 11 residues. Trimming removed 4 bases from V and 10 bases from J, with 13 bases in between. Looked up from germline, CDR1 is SQVTM and CDR2 is ANQGSEA. As DNA, the CDR3 is TGCAGCGTTGTGACGGGAAGGAGAGCTTTCTTT. This gives the protein CSVVTGRRAFF.

V usage is TRBV6-1 and J usage is TRBJ2-1; D may be TRBD2 (6 bases). V lost 8 bases and J lost 4, with 15 bases in between. Germline CDR1 reads MNHNS; CDR2 reads SASEGT. CDR3 length equals 14 residues. The DNA for the CDR3 is TGTGCCAGCCGTCCCGGGACTTCTTACAATGAGCAGTTCTTC. It yields the protein CASRPGTSYNEQFF.